The 2 T cell receptor beta chains below all came from one sample that was sequenced in a study of T cells after yellow fever vaccination. From the 5' RACE reads, TCRdb called clonotypes with MiXCR, one entry per CDR3 protein. The table lists around 340,000 distinct CDR3 sequences, roughly an eighth of them singletons. The sample here was CD4+ T cells sorted from PBMCs, taken 15 days after the yellow fever booster vaccination. Receptors were obtained from a young man who received the YFV17D yellow fever vaccine.

The table lists this clonotype with a few counts. This chain joins TRBV10-3 and TRBJ2-1; 10 nucleotides line up with TRBD2. Germline V gives CDR1 ENHRY, CDR2 SYGVKD. This CDR3 is built from 18 residues. The V and J ends lost 4 bases and 4 bases, in that order; junction bases with no gene match: 13. The CDR3 region is CAISVDRAGGGPYNEQFF. The CDR3, as DNA: TGTGCCATCAGTGTGGATCGAGCGGGGGGGGGACCATACAATGAGCAGTTCTTC.

This clonotype was seen repeatedly, ten times or more. This chain joins TRBV20-1 and TRBJ1-4; maybe TRBD1 (5 bases). The CDR3 is made up of 14 amino acids. The V and J ends lost 6 bases and 10 bases respectively, with 21 bases between them. The V gene's germline CDR1 is DFQATT and CDR2 SNEGSKA (reference sequence). CDR3 sequence: CSAAGPQEGGKLFF. The CDR3, as DNA: TGCAGTGCCGCAGGGCCGCAAGAAGGAGGAAAACTGTTTTTT.